This T cell receptor beta chain stems from a study of shared clonotypes between healthy human individuals (dated by TCRdb to 2019 to 2021). About the full investigation: The cohort included three men and a couple of women between 18 and 49 years of age. To estimate repertoire size and how much clonotypes are shared between individuals, the study performed deep sequencing of blood TCR repertoires from about 5 healthy adults. Different laboratories and diverse techniques were used to prepare libraries and sequence TCR repertoires, to increase sequencing depth and limit assay-specific biases. Between about 0.8 and 8.9 billion PBMCs per donor were obtained by leukapheresis.

The donors were healthy, HIV-negative adults who had no recently reported acute infections or vaccinations. Only Caucasian adults living in Nashville, Tennessee, USA were represented among the donors. In the unsorted samples, some 94 million PBMCs were counted, and genomic DNA was extracted using the QIAamp DNA Blood Mini kit. Blood was collected by leukapheresis, and PBMCs were isolated by Ficoll-Histopaque density gradient centrifugation and then cryopreserved in liquid nitrogen vapor phase. On the study overall, not on this receptor specifically: Pairwise subsampling indicated that sequencing depth was expected to affect the degree of clonotype sharing among donors. The genetic and exposure-history diversity represented was limited by the small number of donors. Sampling was restricted to blood, and TCR repertoires in tissue are likely to differ from TCR repertoires in blood.

About this clone itself: No antigen is known for it. Base qualities are not at hand, and no much larger clone is one base apart.

V gives up 2 bases and J gives up 3 bases, and the segment between their germline ends measures 11 bases. CDR3 length: 15 amino acids, cysteine to phenylalanine. This entry keeps only the CDR3 DNA: 45 bases, framed from base 1. The germline V gene specifies SGHDN as CDR1 and FVKESK as CDR2. TCR CDR3 regions were amplified from genomic DNA by multiplex PCR using the deep immunoSEQ assay. Extracted genomic DNA from each cell subset was distributed evenly across all wells of several immunoSEQ 96-well plates, and each plate was treated as a replicate. Each replicate PCR for unsorted PBMC received about 310 ng genomic DNA, equal to tens of thousands of T cell genomes. Genomic DNA from unsorted PBMC was sequenced over ten immunoSEQ deep assay plates. Purified libraries were measured with a Qubit 3.0 fluorometer, size-checked on a Bioanalyzer 2100, and measured again with the KAPA Library Quantification kit. Every immunoSEQ 96-well plate was sequenced on a separate single-read 150-cycle Illumina NextSeq 550 flow cell. The published analysis was carried out like this. Because only junctional sequences without quality scores were contained in the immunoSEQ output, filtering matching that applied to full-length reads could not be performed. To assign V/J genes and CDR3, sequences were annotated using PyIR, a Python wrapper for IgBLAST v1.9, with IMGT germline references. Any read was removed if the V/J assignment was weak (E-value above 1e-6), the CDR3 was missing, or the read contained stop codons, out-of-frame junctions, or ambiguous translated residues. V3J clonotypes were defined as sequences sharing the same inferred V gene, J gene, and CDR3 amino acid sequence. Percentage overlap between repertoires was calculated by dividing the number of shared unique clonotypes by the size of the smaller repertoire. Repertoire richness was assessed with RTK rarefaction, the Chao1 estimator, and Recon v2.1 estimates of unobserved clonotypes. This immuneACCESS table, as held by TCRdb, lists in-frame sequences with V and J called but not all clones. Of the missing ones, under half trace to an unresolved V gene in checked studies; the others have no known cause. From that table come the V and J calls and clone size; the DNA was used to work out D and trimming. A total of some 480,000 clones appear in this sample, approximately 79% of them only once. The ten largest clones take up 10% to 15% of the sample.

In this chain, TRBV14 is recombined with TRBJ2-1, with the D gene not clear enough to name. The sequence was obtained from a woman in her thirties or forties in good health. Some clones in this sample may be carry-over from other donors' samples. What was sequenced was PBMCs. The sequence in DNA is TGTGCCAGCAGCCAATTCGTCGGATTCTACAATGAGCAGTTCTTC. Translated, this is CASSQFVGFYNEQFF. Outside the CDR3, residues come from the reference TRBV14 and TRBJ2-1 proteins, so the full variable domain is: EAGVTQFPSHSVIEKGQTVTLRCDPISGHDNLYWYRRVMGKEIKFLLHFVKESKQDESGMPNNRFLAERTGGTYSTLKVQPAELEDSGVYFCASSQFVGFYNEQFFGPGTRLTVL.